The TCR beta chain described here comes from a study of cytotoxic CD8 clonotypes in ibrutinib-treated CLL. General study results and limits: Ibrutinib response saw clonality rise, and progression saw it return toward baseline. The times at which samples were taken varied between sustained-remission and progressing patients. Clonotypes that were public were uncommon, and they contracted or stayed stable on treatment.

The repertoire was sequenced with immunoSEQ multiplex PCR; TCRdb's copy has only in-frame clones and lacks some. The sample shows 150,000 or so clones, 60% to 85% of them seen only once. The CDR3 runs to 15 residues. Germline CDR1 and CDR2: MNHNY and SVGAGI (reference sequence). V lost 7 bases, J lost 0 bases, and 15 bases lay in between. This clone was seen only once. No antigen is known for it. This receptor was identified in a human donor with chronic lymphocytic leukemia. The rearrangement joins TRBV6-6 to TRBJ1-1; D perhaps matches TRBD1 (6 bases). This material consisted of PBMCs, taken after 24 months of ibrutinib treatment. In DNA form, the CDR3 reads TGTGCCAGCACCGTAGGGGGGGGACTGAACACTGAAGCTTTCTTT. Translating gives CASTVGGGLNTEAFF.